The rows below give T cell receptor beta chains drawn from one sample of a study of blood T cell repertoires in COVID-19. The repertoire was sequenced with immunoSEQ multiplex PCR; TCRdb's copy has only in-frame clones and lacks some. The data hold hundreds of thousands of clones, with 75% to 85% observed a single time. The sequencing input was peripheral blood. The receptors derive from a man aged 50 or older with active or convalescent COVID-19. Each CDR3 is given with its conserved first and last residue. D genes are given only for firm matches. Rows may omit the clone size; those that give it use once, few, many or a size class.

D	V	size	J	DNA	CDR3
-	TRBV14	few	TRBJ2-2	TGTGCCAGCAGCCAAGGAGCCGGGGAGCTGTTTTTT	CASSQGAGELFF
TRBD2	TRBV7-8	-	TRBJ2-1	TGTGCCAGCAGCCGCCGAGCTAGCGGGAGGGACGACCTCTACAATGAGCAGTTCTTC	CASSRRASGRDDLYNEQFF
TRBD1	TRBV18	-	TRBJ1-2	TGTGCCAGCTCACCCTATAATCCAAGACAGGGTGGTGGCTACACCTTC	CASSPYNPRQGGGYTF
TRBD1	TRBV3-1/TRBV3-2	-	TRBJ2-7	TGTGCCAGCAGCCTGACAGGGGGCTACGAGCAGTACTTC	CASSLTGGYEQYF
-	TRBV30	few	TRBJ2-2	TGTGCCTGGAGGCGGCTCACCGGGGAGCTGTTTTTT	CAWRRLTGELFF
TRBD1	TRBV6-5	-	TRBJ2-2	TGTGCCAGCAGTCCGAGGACAGGGGCCGGGGAGCTGTTTTTT	CASSPRTGAGELFF
-	TRBV7-9	-	TRBJ2-1	TGTGCCAGCAGACCATCCCACGGCGGGACTGAGCAGTTCTTC	CASRPSHGGTEQFF
-	TRBV27	-	TRBJ1-1	TGTGCCAGCAGTTTATCGGGGGCGTCGAACACTGAAGCTTTCTTT	CASSLSGASNTEAFF
TRBD2	TRBV12-3/TRBV12-4	-	TRBJ2-5	TGTGCCAGCGCGGGGGATCAAGAGACCCAGTACTTC	CASAGDQETQYF
TRBD1	TRBV5-8	once	TRBJ2-7	TGTGCCAGCAGCTTGGTCGTGGGACAGGGTTTCGAGCAGTACTTC	CASSLVVGQGFEQYF
-	TRBV2	-	TRBJ2-7	TGTGCCAGCAGCGCCGAGGTAGGCCTCTACGAGCAGTACTTC	CASSAEVGLYEQYF
-	TRBV7-8	-	TRBJ1-1	TGTGCCAGCAGCAATAGAGCGGAAAACACTGAAGCTTTCTTT	CASSNRAENTEAFF
TRBD1	TRBV7-9	-	TRBJ2-1	TGTGCCAGCAGCTTACTTCCCCAGGGGGATGATGAGCAGTTCTTC	CASSLLPQGDDEQFF
-	TRBV11-3	-	TRBJ1-5	TGTGCCAGCAGCTTAGTTTGGTCGCGGAAACCCTATAGCAATCAGCCCCAGCATTTT	CASSLVWSRKPYSNQPQHF
TRBD1	TRBV27	-	TRBJ1-6	TGTGCCAGCAGTGCGGACAGGGCGAACTCACCCCTCCACTTT	CASSADRANSPLHF
TRBD2	TRBV7-9	-	TRBJ2-1	TGTGCCAGCAGCTTGCTGTCTAGCGGGAGACGTGGGAATGAGCAGTTCTTC	CASSLLSSGRRGNEQFF
-	TRBV13	-	TRBJ2-4	TGTGCCAGCAGCCACCAACTAGCCAAAAACATTCAGTACTTC	CASSHQLAKNIQYF
TRBD1	TRBV5-1	-	TRBJ2-7	TGCGCCAGCAGCTTGGGACAGGGTCTCTCCGAGCAGTACTTC	CASSLGQGLSEQYF
TRBD2	TRBV27	-	TRBJ2-3	TGTGCCAGCAGTTCTAGCGGGGCCCGCACAGATACGCAGTATTTT	CASSSSGARTDTQYF
TRBD1	TRBV19	-	TRBJ1-4	TGTGCCAGTAGTACAGCTGGGACAGGGAACGAAAAACTGTTTTTT	CASSTAGTGNEKLFF
TRBD1	TRBV5-5	-	TRBJ2-7	TGTGCCAGCAGCTCCCAATTGGGGACAGGGGGAGTTGGGTCCTACGAGCAGTACTTC	CASSSQLGTGGVGSYEQYF
-	TRBV2	-	TRBJ2-2	TGTGCCAGCAGTCGACGGTCAGCGGGTGACACCGGGGAGCTGTTTTTT	CASSRRSAGDTGELFF
TRBD2	TRBV19	-	TRBJ2-1	TGTGCCAGTAGTATTAGCGGGGGAGGAGGTGAGCAGTTCTTC	CASSISGGGGEQFF
-	TRBV30	-	TRBJ1-3	TGTGCCTGGGAACAGGGTACGCCTGGAAACACCATATATTTT	CAWEQGTPGNTIYF
-	TRBV20-1	once	TRBJ2-1	TGCAGTGCGAACAGGGACAATGAGCAGTTCTTC	CSANRDNEQFF
TRBD2	TRBV7-2	-	TRBJ2-3	TGTGCCAGCAGCTTAGCGGCGGGAGGAACAGATACGCAGTATTTT	CASSLAAGGTDTQYF
-	TRBV12-5	-	TRBJ2-7	TGTGCTAGTGGAAACACAGGTTACGGGGGCGAGCAGTACTTC	CASGNTGYGGEQYF
-	TRBV2	-	TRBJ2-1	TGTGCCAGCATGAGGGTGTTGGGGAACAATGAGCAGTTCTTC	CASMRVLGNNEQFF
-	TRBV18	-	TRBJ1-6	TGTGCCAGCTCACCACAGGGACTAACCCTCCACTTT	CASSPQGLTLHF
-	TRBV24-1	-	TRBJ2-1	TGTGCCACCAGTGATTCCTCGGGACTCCACGGGATTTACAATGAGCAGTTCTTC	CATSDSSGLHGIYNEQFF
TRBD2	TRBV5-1	-	TRBJ2-1	TGCGCCAGCAGCCTACTAGCGGGAGGGGAGCGGAATGAGCAGTTCTTC	CASSLLAGGERNEQFF
TRBD1	TRBV5-6	-	TRBJ1-2	TGTGCCAGCAGCTCCCCGACAGGGTTTGGCTACACCTTC	CASSSPTGFGYTF
TRBD2	TRBV7-8	-	TRBJ2-1	TGTGCCAGCAGCTTAGCGATTGTACTAGCGGGTAATGAGCAGTTCTTC	CASSLAIVLAGNEQFF
TRBD2	TRBV28	-	TRBJ2-3	TGTGCCAGCATCCCGCGCGGGAGGGTAGATACGCAGTATTTT	CASIPRGRVDTQYF
TRBD2	TRBV18	many	TRBJ2-1	TGTGCCAGCTCACCCACAGCGGGGTCCAATGAGCAGTTCTTC	CASSPTAGSNEQFF
TRBD1	TRBV7-3	-	TRBJ2-4	TGTGCCAGCAGCTTAACGGGACAGGCCAAAAACATTCAGTACTTC	CASSLTGQAKNIQYF
-	TRBV19	-	TRBJ1-2	TGTGCCAGTAGCCCCCCGGGGGGACCGTATGGCTACACCTTC	CASSPPGGPYGYTF
-	TRBV15	-	TRBJ1-2	TGTGCCACCAGCAGAGGCCGGGTAGGCTATGGCTACACCTTC	CATSRGRVGYGYTF
-	TRBV7-9	-	TRBJ1-5	TGTGCCAGCAGCTTGGGGCAGCAGCCCCAGCATTTT	CASSLGQQPQHF
TRBD1	TRBV30	-	TRBJ1-6	TGTGCCTGGAGCACAGGGGATCAAGGCAATTCACCCCTCCACTTT	CAWSTGDQGNSPLHF
-	TRBV7-8	once	TRBJ2-2	TGTGCCAGCAGTCAAAGAGCGAAAACCGGGGAGCTGTTTTTT	CASSQRAKTGELFF
TRBD2	TRBV18	-	TRBJ2-7	TGTGCCAGCTCACCACGTCTAGCGGGAGACGAGCAGTACTTC	CASSPRLAGDEQYF
TRBD2	TRBV5-4	once	TRBJ2-2	TGTGCCAGCAGCTTCGGGACTAGCGAAAGCGGGGAGCTGTTTTTT	CASSFGTSESGELFF
-	TRBV10-2	-	TRBJ1-1	TGCGCCAGCAGAGGCGGGCAGATGAACACTGAAGCTTTCTTT	CASRGGQMNTEAFF
-	TRBV28	-	TRBJ1-5	TGTGCCAGCAGTTTTTCCCAAAGACAGCCGAATAGCAATCAGCCCCAGCATTTT	CASSFSQRQPNSNQPQHF
TRBD2	TRBV10-3	-	TRBJ2-2	TGTGCCATCAGTGCTCGGAGGGTAGCGGGAGTTGCCAACGGGGAGCTGTTTTTT	CAISARRVAGVANGELFF
TRBD1	TRBV13	-	TRBJ2-7	TGTGCCAGCAGCTTCCGGGACAGCCACTACGAGCAGTACTTC	CASSFRDSHYEQYF